The 28 T cell receptor beta chains below come from one sample, sequenced in a study of blood T cells in healthy people across ages (dated by TCRdb to the mid-2010s). The library was generated by 5' RACE. The sequencing machine was an Illumina HiSeq 2500. The second PCR ran for roughly 7 to 12 cycles and used a J-beta primer mix along with a sample-barcoded 5' primer. TCRdb redid the processing of the public reads, applying fastp at Q25 and MiXCR, and retained in-frame beta chains. Each record represents a unique CDR3 protein, reported with the most common genes and DNA among its rows. Within this sample are hundreds of thousands of distinct CDR3 sequences, with around 20% of them counted one time only. Roughly 3.9% of the sample is held by the ten biggest clonotypes. Sequenced input: blood. The receptors shown here come from a man between 65 and 85 years old in good health.

There are a few counts of this clonotype. The V gene is TRBV28, the J gene TRBJ2-7, with D perhaps assigned TRBD1 or TRBD2 (5 bases each). V gave up 5 bases and J gave up 9 bases, with 26 bases separating them. CDR1 MDHEN and CDR2 SYDVKM come from the germline V gene. This CDR3 is built from 16 residues. CDR3 sequence reads: CASSPRDLLLLRRQYF. CDR3 in DNA: TGTGCCAGCAGTCCAAGGGACCTATTGCTGCTTAGGAGGCAGTACTTC.

This chain links TRBV5-5 with TRBJ2-5; 11 bases fit TRBD2. Germline CDR1 reads SGHKS; CDR2 reads YYEKEE (reference sequence). The CDR3 is 16 residues long. The J segment lost 5 bases and the V segment lost 0 bases, leaving 6 bases of the junction unmatched. The CDR3 is CASSLVSGRAPETQYF. Here the CDR3 DNA reads TGTGCCAGCAGCTTGGTTAGCGGGAGGGCCCCGGAGACCCAGTACTTC.

The J gene is TRBJ2-7, the V gene TRBV7-9; D is uncertain. This CDR3 is built from 13 residues. Per the germline V gene, CDR1 is SEHNR and CDR2 is FQNEAQ (reference sequence). V lost 2 bases and J lost 2, with 7 bases in between. CDR3 sequence (DNA): TGTGCCAGCAGCTTAAGAGCCCCCTACGAGCAGTACTTC. Translated, it gives CASSLRAPYEQYF.

This clonotype has a count of ten or more. The V call is TRBV27, the J call TRBJ2-3; 8 bases map to TRBD2. The germline gives CDR1 MNHEY, CDR2 SMNVEV (reference sequence). The CDR3 length is 14 residues. V gave up 6 bases and J gave up 3 bases; unmatched junction bases: 5. CDR3 loop: CASRASGSTDTQYF. Here the CDR3 DNA reads TGTGCCAGCAGGGCCAGCGGGAGTACAGATACGCAGTATTTT.

This clonotype was seen a few times. This chain links TRBV14 with TRBJ2-5; 11 bases align to TRBD2. Near its end, the DNA agrees better with TRBJ2-1, so the J call may be wrong. CDR3 size: 17 residues. The germline gives CDR1 SGHDN, CDR2 FVKESK. Written as DNA, the CDR3 is TGTGCCAGCAGCCAAGATCGGGGGACTAGCGGACACAATGAGCAGTTCTTC. Residues: CASSQDRGTSGHNEQFF.

This clonotype was counted a few times. One end of the junction is discordant with germline, which a read error may explain. The V call is TRBV27, the J call TRBJ1-4; unclear D gene. CDR3 length equals 14 residues. Looked up from germline, CDR1 is MNHEY and CDR2 is SMNVEV (reference sequence). CDR3 loop: CASRKGGLQEKLSF. The CDR3 bases are TGTGCCAGCAGGAAAGGAGGGCTGCAGGAAAAACTGTCTTTT.

This clonotype has just a few counts. The chain couples TRBV20-1 to TRBJ1-1; 9 bases line up with TRBD1. The CDR3 is 14 residues long. V shed 0 bases and J 10 bases; nucleotides not matched to a gene: 9. CDR1 and CDR2 from the germline V gene are DFQATT and SNEGSKA (reference sequence). The CDR3 coding sequence is TGCAGTGCTAGAGATTCGTCTATGACAGGGGGAGCTTTCTTT. Its protein is CSARDSSMTGGAFF.

The chain carries TRBV28 and TRBJ2-4; TRBD2 matches at 13 bases. The CDR3 is 17 amino acids. The ends lost 2 bases at V and 9 bases at J; junction bases unmatched: 10. Germline CDR1 MDHEN, CDR2 SYDVKM. This chain's CDR3 is CASSLRWTSGRGGIQYF. DNA for the CDR3: TGTGCCAGCAGTTTACGCTGGACTAGCGGGAGAGGGGGCATTCAGTACTTC.

DNA of the CDR3: TGTGCCAGCAGTTTTGGGGGAGGGGCCACAGATACGCAGTATTTT. Translation gives CASSFGGGATDTQYF. This chain joins TRBV28 and TRBJ2-3, with 7 bases identical to TRBD2. Trimming cost V 3 bases and J 2 bases; bases outside gene matches: 5. Germline values: CDR1 MDHEN, CDR2 SYDVKM. There are 15 residues in the CDR3. Together with reference TRBV28 and TRBJ2-3, the CDR3 gives the full variable domain: DVKVTQSSRYLVKRTGEKVFLECVQDMDHENMFWYRQDPGLGLRLIYFSYDVKMKEKGDIPEGYSVSREKKERFSLILESASTNQTSMYLCASSFGGGATDTQYFGPGTRLTVL.

This clonotype appeared a few times. The genes are TRBV10-3 and TRBJ2-5; D possibly corresponds to TRBD1 (5 bases). The DNA matches TRBJ2-7 better at its end, which makes the J call doubtful. The length of the CDR3 is 12 residues. The germline V gene encodes CDR1 ENHRY and CDR2 SYGVKD. The CDR3, as DNA: TGTGCCATCAGTGAGTATAGGGGCGAGCAGTACTTC. This sequence encodes CAISEYRGEQYF.

The rearrangement joins TRBV10-3 to TRBJ2-5; a weak D match, TRBD1 (6 bases). Germline V gives CDR1 ENHRY, CDR2 SYGVKD. This CDR3 contains 13 residues. V shed 11 bases and J shed 2 bases, with 15 bases lying between them. DNA of the CDR3: TGTGCCGTCACGCCCGGACAGCAAGAGACCCAGTACTTC. The encoded protein is CAVTPGQQETQYF.

The chain combines TRBV20-1 with TRBJ2-1; 13 bases are a match to TRBD2. Germline-derived CDR1 and CDR2 are DFQATT and SNEGSKA (reference sequence). The V gene end was trimmed by 0 bases and the J gene end by 8 bases; junction bases not matched to a gene: 7. The CDR3 length is 16 residues. The CDR3 nucleotides read TGCAGTGCTAGAGATACTAGCGGGAGGGCCGGCCATGAGCAGTTCTTC. This codes for CSARDTSGRAGHEQFF.

This chain joins TRBV12-3 or TRBV12-4 and TRBJ1-3; possibly TRBD1 for D (5 bases). V dropped 5 bases and J dropped 1 base, with 12 bases sitting between them. CDR3 length equals 15 residues. CDR3 in amino acids: CASSDGHGSGNTIYF. CDR3 in DNA: TGTGCCAGCAGTGACGGACACGGATCTGGAAACACCATATATTTT.

This clonotype was detected only a few times. The chain joins TRBV2 to TRBJ2-5; D is possibly TRBD1 or TRBD2 (5 bases each). CDR1 is SNHLY and CDR2 is FYNNEI in the germline V gene. CDR3 length equals 12 residues. The V and J ends lost 3 bases and 4 bases respectively, with 6 bases between them. Written as DNA, the CDR3 is TGTGCCAGCAGTGAGGGGGTAGAGACCCAGTACTTC. Residues: CASSEGVETQYF.

This clonotype was seen a handful of times. The V call is TRBV20-1, the J call TRBJ2-7; 7 bases agree with TRBD2. The CDR3 totals 13 residues. Germline V gives CDR1 DFQATT, CDR2 SNEGSKA (reference sequence). The junction had 8 bases not matched to a gene; V was cut back by 3 bases and J by 6 bases. The CDR3 reads CSASPGLVSEQYF. The CDR3 region has the DNA TGCAGTGCTAGCCCCGGACTAGTCAGCGAGCAGTACTTC.

This clonotype has more than one count but fewer than ten. CDR3 DNA: TGTGCCAGCAGCCAGGGACTAGCGGGGGACCACCAAGAGACCCAGTACTTC. It codes for CASSQGLAGDHQETQYF. The chain recombines TRBV4-2 with TRBJ2-5; 14 nucleotides match TRBD2. The length of the CDR3 is 17 residues. The J segment lost 0 bases and the V segment lost 3 bases, leaving 3 bases of the junction unmatched. The germline CDR1 and CDR2 sequences are LGHNA and YNFKEQ.

This clonotype was seen ten or more times. The CDR3 nucleotides read TGCGCCAGCAGCCAAGGGAGGGCAGATACGCAGTATTTT. Translating it yields CASSQGRADTQYF. The genes are TRBV4-3 and TRBJ2-3, with TRBD2 as a possible D gene (6 bases). V dropped 1 base and J dropped 4 bases, with 6 bases sitting between them. Germline assignment: CDR1 LGHNA and CDR2 YSLEER. CDR3 length equals 13 residues.

This clonotype came up a few times. V is TRBV28 and J is TRBJ1-6; D call uncertain. The V end lost 5 bases, the J end lost 4 bases, and 9 bases lay between the germline ends. Germline CDR1 reads MDHEN; CDR2 reads SYDVKM. The length of the CDR3 is 14 residues. In DNA form, the CDR3 reads TGTGCCAGCAGTCCAACCGGGTATAATTCACCCCTCCACTTT. This gives the protein CASSPTGYNSPLHF.

The sample holds a few counts of this clonotype. The V gene is TRBV20-1, the J gene TRBJ2-7; the match to TRBD2 covers 10 bases. The length of the CDR3 is 19 residues. Per germline, CDR1 DFQATT and CDR2 SNEGSKA (reference sequence). Trimming took 3 bases from V and 0 from J; bases not matched to a gene: 17. The chain's CDR3 is CSASVPFPAGTSASYEQYF. CDR3 nucleotide sequence: TGCAGTGCTAGTGTCCCCTTCCCTGCCGGGACTAGCGCCTCCTACGAGCAGTACTTC.

This chain connects TRBV28 to TRBJ2-6; TRBD1 is a possible D gene (5 bases). CDR3 length: 19 residues. Per germline, CDR1 MDHEN and CDR2 SYDVKM. V gave up 5 bases and J gave up 0 bases, with 20 bases separating them. DNA for the CDR3: TGTGCCAGCAGTACCCAGTGGACACAGCTTTTCTCTGGGGCCAACGTCCTGACTTTC. Translation gives CASSTQWTQLFSGANVLTF.

This clonotype was counted only a few times. The chain uses TRBV6-6 and TRBJ2-7; possibly TRBD1 for D (5 bases). V dropped 2 bases and J dropped 3 bases, with 8 bases sitting between them. The CDR3 loop spans 13 amino acids. In germline, CDR1 is MNHNY, CDR2 SVGAGI (reference sequence). The CDR3 reads CASSYDRHYEQYF. CDR3 nucleotide sequence: TGTGCCAGCAGTTACGACAGACACTACGAGCAGTACTTC.

This sequence joins TRBV7-2 and TRBJ2-7; 7 positions match TRBD1. J was trimmed by 2 bases and V by 0 bases; bases with no gene match: 4. From germline, CDR1 is SGHTA and CDR2 FQGNSA. CDR3 size: 15 residues. The CDR3 DNA follows: TGTGCCAGCAGCTTAGCCGGACAGGCTACCTACGAGCAGTACTTC. It codes for CASSLAGQATYEQYF. The full variable domain, in which reference TRBV7-2 and TRBJ2-7 provide the parts outside the CDR3, is GAGVSQSPSNKVTEKGKDVELRCDPISGHTALYWYRQSLGQGLEFLIYFQGNSAPDKSGLPSDRFSAERTGGSVSTLTIQRTQQEDSAVYLCASSLAGQATYEQYFGPGTRLTVT.

The chain is built from TRBV29-1 and TRBJ2-5; D unclear. The CDR3 length is 13 residues. From germline, CDR1 is SQVTM and CDR2 ANQGSEA. V lost 6 bases and J 5 bases, leaving 16 bases between the germline ends. As DNA, the CDR3 is TGCAGCGTCACCAAGAACGGTGGGGAGACCCAGTACTTC. This encodes CSVTKNGGETQYF.

The rearrangement joins TRBV20-1 to TRBJ1-2, with D unresolved. Per the germline V gene, CDR1 is DFQATT and CDR2 is SNEGSKA (reference sequence). This CDR3 region has 14 residues. The V end lost 4 bases, the J end lost 0 bases, and 12 bases lay between the germline ends. The CDR3 is CSANRGTANYGYTF. The CDR3 bases are TGCAGTGCTAACAGAGGAACAGCTAACTATGGCTACACCTTC.

This clonotype was counted a few times. This chain joins TRBV9 and TRBJ1-4, with a possible D match to TRBD1 (6 bases). The CDR3 runs 17 residues. Trimming stripped 3 bases from V and 3 bases from J, with 18 bases between. The germline V gene encodes CDR1 SGDLS and CDR2 YYNGEE. Written as DNA, the CDR3 is TGTGCCAGCAGCGGGAGTGATTCAGGGGATTCTAATGAAAAACTGTTTTTT. It specifies CASSGSDSGDSNEKLFF.

This clonotype was found a few times. This chain uses TRBV7-3 with TRBJ2-5, with 8 bases aligning to TRBD2. Germline V CDR1 and CDR2: SGHTA, FQGTGA. The CDR3 has 15 residues. V dropped 5 bases and J dropped 5; count of bases not matched to a gene: 10. CDR3 bases: TGTGCCAGCAGCCCCGGACTAGCAAGTCTTGAGACCCAGTACTTC. This encodes CASSPGLASLETQYF.

This clonotype was picked up a small number of times. Here the CDR3 reads CAWRQDEKLFF. The CDR3 DNA is TGTGCCTGGAGACAAGATGAAAAACTGTTTTTT. The J gene is TRBJ1-4, the V gene TRBV30; D is unresolved. The V gene's germline CDR1 is GTSNPN and CDR2 SVGIG (reference sequence). This CDR3 has 11 residues. The V gene lost 3 bases and the J gene lost 6 bases, with 5 bases spanning the gap.

This clonotype occurred a few times. This rearrangement joins TRBV6-5 to TRBJ2-1; no firm D call. The J call is in doubt because the DNA end fits TRBJ2-7 better. Germline-derived CDR1 and CDR2 are MNHEY and SVGAGI. The CDR3 contains 15 residues. CDR3 DNA sequence: TGTGCCAGCAGTTACTCGACTTACCAAAACTACGAGCAGTACTTC. It specifies CASSYSTYQNYEQYF.